The TCR beta chain described here comes from a study of blood T cell repertoires in COVID-19 (dated by TCRdb to 2019 to 2021). Notes on the research overall: Collaborator samples came from the United States, Italy and Spain and covered acute and convalescent phases of COVID-19. The repertoires were released in a freely available public database intended as a resource for research on the immune response to SARS-CoV-2. The sample metadata nearly always contained a de-identified subject ID, COVID-19 status, age in years and sex. HLA class I and class II types, where available, came from metadata supplied by the sample provider rather than from assay-based typing. Samples were obtained from the ongoing ImmuneRACE study (first 160 participants) and from approximately 1,200 subjects provided by 6 global collaborators. Deeply sampled blood TCRbeta repertoires from subjects exposed to, actively infected with, or recovered from COVID-19 were included in the dataset. The material from the prospective study consisted of cDNA or gDNA derived from T cells, B-cell-depleted T cells, or PBMCs.

Points the paper makes about the study in general: How much clinical and demographic metadata was included differed by source and by participant, and the metadata was provided uncurated.

On this clone itself: Its antigen is not yet known. Base-call qualities are not available, and no considerably larger clone is one nucleotide away.

The immunoSEQ Assay, a bias-controlled multiplex PCR, was used to amplify TCRbeta CDR3 regions from genomic DNA. From the authors' description of their analysis: The number of nucleated cells in each sample was estimated by amplification of reference gene primers within the assay. To quantify the absolute abundance of each unique TCRbeta CDR3 rearrangement, sequence reads were collapsed and filtered. For each sample, productive Simpson clonality was calculated by taking the square root of Simpson's diversity index across productive rearrangements. TCRdb carries this immuneACCESS record with in-frame sequences only. Its versions omit some clonotypes, under half of them owing to an unresolved V gene in the studies checked, with the rest unexplained. The V and J calls and the clone size are those of that table, but D and trimming were determined from the DNA. This sample lists 180,000 or so clones; 80% to 90% were detected once. The ten largest clones capture roughly 8.2% of the sample.

The V end loses 5 bases and the J end loses 0 bases, and a stretch of 11 bases separates them. The CDR3 goes from the cysteine to the phenylalanine over 15 residues. Only the CDR3 part of the read is kept: 45 bases, read in frame from the first base. As encoded in the germline V gene, CDR1 is SGHTA while CDR2 is FQGNSA. Whole blood was collected in K2EDTA tubes by collaborating institutions according to the institutions' own protocols. For TCRbeta analysis, collaborators shipped samples in one of three forms: frozen whole blood, isolated PBMCs, or DNA extracted from either of those sample types. The sequenced sample consisted of peripheral blood. Recombination linked TRBV7-2 to TRBJ1-3; matching of 5 bases hints at TRBD1 as the D gene. This TCR derives from a man aged 55 to 69 with acute or convalescent COVID-19. The nucleotide sequence reads TGTGCCAGCAGCCCAGGGCCGAGCTCTGGAAACACCATATATTTT. This sequence encodes CASSPGPSSGNTIYF.